The 22 T cell receptor beta chains reported below all come from one sample, sequenced in a study of blood T cell repertoires in COVID-19. This table comes from immunoSEQ multiplex PCR, and its TCRdb copy is limited to in-frame clones, with some not included. The table records some 350,000 clones, about 87% of them present only once. The sequenced material came from PBMCs or T cells enriched from blood (not recorded which). These receptors all come from a woman aged 25 to 45 who had recovered from COVID-19.

V gene TRBV4-3 combines with J gene TRBJ1-6; weak D call: TRBD1 (6 bases). CDR3 length: 14 residues. The V gene lost 4 bases and the J gene lost 8 bases, with 12 bases spanning the gap. Germline V gene data show CDR1 as LGHNA and CDR2 as YSLEER. CDR3 DNA sequence: TGCGCCAGCAGCCTCGAGGGGGGGGATTCACCCCTCCACTTT. It encodes CASSLEGGDSPLHF.

J is TRBJ1-2 and V is TRBV3-1 (or the pseudogene TRBV3-2); a possible D gene is TRBD1 (5 bases). V dropped 2 bases and J dropped 4 bases, with 8 bases sitting between them. CDR1 is LGHDT, CDR2 YNNKEL, per germline (reference sequence). The CDR3 totals 13 residues. The CDR3 DNA reads TGTGCCAGCAGCCAACGGGGGGGCTATGGCTACACCTTC. It is translated as CASSQRGGYGYTF.

The rearrangement joins TRBV7-2 to TRBJ2-7; tentative D call: TRBD2 (5 bases). Trimming took off 1 base at V and 0 bases at J, with 10 bases between the two ends. The germline CDR1 and CDR2 sequences are SGHTA and FQGNSA. The CDR3 is made up of 15 amino acids. Written as DNA, the CDR3 is TGTGCCAGCAGCTTAGGCCCCGGGGTCTCCTACGAGCAGTACTTC. This gives the protein CASSLGPGVSYEQYF.

V usage is TRBV7-2 and J usage is TRBJ2-5, with 7 nucleotides matching TRBD2. J was trimmed by 2 bases and V by 0 bases; bases with no gene match: 6. The CDR3 runs to 16 residues. Germline assignment: CDR1 SGHTA and CDR2 FQGNSA. The CDR3 DNA reads TGTGCCAGCAGCTTAGCATCGACTAGCCCACAAGAGACCCAGTACTTC. Translated: CASSLASTSPQETQYF.

V and J are TRBV4-2 and TRBJ1-1; tentative D call: TRBD1 (5 bases). CDR3 length equals 14 residues. Germline V gene data show CDR1 as LGHNA and CDR2 as YNFKEQ. Trimming removed 8 bases at V and 4 bases at J, with 17 bases between. In DNA, the CDR3 is TGTGCCAGCCGTTTTTGGGGGGAGATCACTGAAGCTTTCTTT. It yields the protein CASRFWGEITEAFF.

The genes are TRBV19 and TRBJ1-2; D gene ambiguous. Germline V gene data show CDR1 as LNHDA and CDR2 as SQIVND (reference sequence). The CDR3 spans 14 residues. Trimming shortened V by 5 bases and J by 2 bases, and 12 bases separated the two germline ends. The CDR3 sequence: CASSAQASNYGYTF. In DNA, the CDR3 is TGTGCCAGTAGTGCCCAGGCTTCAAACTATGGCTACACCTTC.

This chain joins TRBV7-9 and TRBJ2-1, with a weak D call TRBD1 (5 bases). The CDR3 spans 15 residues. Deletions cut 6 bases from V and 2 bases from J, with 14 bases between. Germline CDR1 SEHNR, CDR2 FQNEAQ (reference sequence). The CDR3 DNA follows: TGTGCCAGCAGATCCACAGGTTTAGCCTACAATGAGCAGTTCTTC. It specifies CASRSTGLAYNEQFF.

This clone was recorded a few times. The chain recombines TRBV5-1 with TRBJ1-4; a possible D gene is TRBD1 (5 bases). This CDR3 spans 15 amino acids. V gave up 0 bases and J gave up 8 bases, with 14 bases separating them. The germline V gene has CDR1 SGHRS and CDR2 YFSETQ. The CDR3 coding sequence is TGCGCCAGCAGCTTGGGCAGGGCGGATTACGAAAAACTGTTTTTT. Protein product: CASSLGRADYEKLFF.

The rearrangement links TRBV10-1 to TRBJ2-3; 9 nucleotides line up with TRBD1. V dropped 8 bases and J dropped 4; count of bases not matched to a gene: 4. The germline CDR1 and CDR2 sequences are WNHNN and SYGVQD (reference sequence). The CDR3 consists of 13 residues. The CDR3 bases are TGCGCCAGCCGGGACAGGGACCCAGATACGCAGTATTTT. It translates to CASRDRDPDTQYF.

The chain recombines TRBV28 with TRBJ1-2; a possible D gene is TRBD1 (6 bases). Germline CDR1 is MDHEN and CDR2 is SYDVKM. The CDR3 is 13 residues long. Trimming removed 3 bases at V and 8 bases at J, with 13 bases between. The chain's CDR3 is CASSLSGEYGYTF. CDR3 nucleotides: TGTGCCAGCAGTTTGTCAGGGGAATACGGCTACACCTTC.

The chain uses TRBV6-5 and TRBJ1-2; TRBD1 is a possible D gene (5 bases). Germline lookup yields CDR1 MNHEY and CDR2 SVGAGI. Trimming cost V 3 bases and J 4 bases, with 9 bases left between them. The CDR3 extends over 13 amino acids. CDR3 region: CASSYLGGYGYTF. The CDR3 DNA follows: TGTGCCAGCAGTTATCTCGGGGGCTATGGCTACACCTTC.

The chain couples TRBV4-3 to TRBJ2-3; the match to TRBD2 covers 9 bases. V lost 3 bases to trimming and J lost 5 bases; unmatched junction nucleotides: 6. The CDR3 consists of 15 residues. In germline, CDR1 is LGHNA, CDR2 YSLEER. CDR3 in amino acids: CASSHVAGDGDTQYF. CDR3 bases: TGCGCCAGCAGCCACGTAGCGGGGGATGGAGATACGCAGTATTTT.

This chain joins TRBV19 and TRBJ2-2; D is possibly TRBD2 (7 bases). CDR1 is LNHDA, CDR2 SQIVND, per germline (reference sequence). The CDR3 sequence is 16 residues long. V was trimmed by 5 bases and J by 2 bases, leaving 15 bases between them. Here the CDR3 reads CASSPLGGANTGELFF. As DNA, the CDR3 is TGTGCCAGTAGTCCCCTAGGGGGGGCAAACACCGGGGAGCTGTTTTTT.

This clone appeared once. The V gene is TRBV12-2, the J gene TRBJ1-2. TRBV12-2 is shown as a pseudogene. The CDR3 contains 15 residues. The CDR3 DNA sequence: TGTGCAAGTCGCTTCCAGAGGGCAGTGGCCTATGGCTACACCTTC. Protein: CASRFQRAVAYGYTF.

V and J are TRBV5-6 and TRBJ2-5; 8 nucleotides match TRBD2. Germline V gives CDR1 SGHDT, CDR2 YYEEEE. V lost 6 bases and J lost 4; bases outside the gene matches: 11. The CDR3 has 15 amino acids. DNA for the CDR3: TGTGCCAGCACCGAAATCGGGCGGGGGGCAGAGACCCAGTACTTC. It specifies CASTEIGRGAETQYF.

The V call is TRBV5-1, the J call TRBJ1-2; TRBD1 agrees at 8 bases. This CDR3 contains 14 residues. V was clipped by 2 bases and J by 5 bases; unmatched bases: 5. In germline, CDR1 is SGHRS, CDR2 YFSETQ. CDR3 amino acids: CASSFPGTGYGYTF. As DNA, the CDR3 is TGCGCCAGCAGCTTCCCTGGGACAGGTTATGGCTACACCTTC.

The gene calls are TRBV6-2 or TRBV6-3 and TRBJ2-2, with 7 bases lining up with TRBD1. Germline-derived CDR1 and CDR2 are MNHEY and SVGEGT. V gave up 5 bases and J gave up 5 bases; unmatched junction bases: 11. The CDR3 length is 16 residues. CDR3 amino acids: CASSPGTQQGTGELFF. The DNA of the CDR3 is TGTGCCAGCAGTCCCGGGACACAACAGGGGACCGGGGAGCTGTTTTTT.

This clone was found once. This rearrangement joins TRBV4-2 to TRBJ2-2, with D unresolved. The germline V gene encodes CDR1 LGHNA and CDR2 YNFKEQ. V was pared by 0 bases and J by 8 bases, with 10 bases between. This CDR3 is 14 amino acids long. In DNA, the CDR3 is TGTGCCAGCAGCCAAGATCCGGGTGGAGGGGAGCTGTTTTTT. Translating it yields CASSQDPGGGELFF.

The chain has TRBV19 and TRBJ2-1; 8 bases fit TRBD2. The V gene end was trimmed by 5 bases and the J gene end by 2 bases; junction bases not matched to a gene: 11. CDR1 is LNHDA, CDR2 SQIVND, per germline (reference sequence). CDR3 length equals 17 residues. In DNA, the CDR3 is TGTGCCAGTAGTTGGAGCGGTACTAGCGGAGCCTACAATGAGCAGTTCTTC. This codes for CASSWSGTSGAYNEQFF.

The CDR3, as DNA: TGTGCCAGTAGTGAGGACTTGCTACAAGAGACCCAGTACTTC. Translation: CASSEDLLQETQYF. This chain connects TRBV19 to TRBJ2-5, with a possible D match to TRBD2 (5 bases). CDR3 length equals 14 residues. V was cut by 5 bases and J by 2 bases, with 12 bases left in between. The V gene's germline CDR1 is LNHDA and CDR2 SQIVND (reference sequence).

V and J are TRBV7-2 and TRBJ1-4; D is perhaps TRBD1 (5 bases). CDR1 and CDR2 from the germline V gene are SGHTA and FQGNSA. V lost 5 bases to trimming and J lost 13 bases, with 11 bases between them. CDR3 length: 11 residues. The CDR3 loop reads CASSGGSGLFF. The CDR3 DNA follows: TGTGCCAGCAGCGGGGGGTCAGGACTGTTTTTT.

The V gene is TRBV18, the J gene TRBJ2-3, with 9 positions matching TRBD2. J lost 1 base, V lost 5 bases, and 10 bases had no gene match. This CDR3 region has 17 residues. Germline values: CDR1 KGHSH, CDR2 LQKENI. DNA for the CDR3: TGTGCCAGCTCAGTTAGCGGGGGATTTATCGGCACAGATACGCAGTATTTT. It encodes CASSVSGGFIGTDTQYF.